These 20 T cell receptor beta chains came from one sample sequenced in a study of OX40 agonist ivuxolimab in advanced cancers. The protocol was immunoSEQ multiplex PCR, while the TCRdb copy is restricted to in-frame clones and leaves out a portion. The repertoire has 87,000 or so clones, around 85% of them found once; the top ten carry less than 5%. Sequencing used CD4+ or CD8+ T cells sorted from blood, obtained in a trial of the OX40 agonist ivuxolimab. These receptors were collected from an adult with an advanced solid tumor such as melanoma, head and neck, liver or kidney cancer.

The chain couples TRBV19 to TRBJ2-4, with TRBD2 identical over 11 bases. Per germline, CDR1 LNHDA and CDR2 SQIVND (reference sequence). The CDR3 has 18 amino acids. V shed 6 bases, J shed 0 bases, and the junction held 10 bases outside the gene matches. CDR3 coding DNA: TGTGCCAGTAGCCCCGGACTAGCGGGTGGCCTAGCCAAAAACATTCAGTACTTC. Its protein product is CASSPGLAGGLAKNIQYF.

V gene TRBV7-2 combines with J gene TRBJ1-1; D remains unclear. CDR3 length: 15 amino acids. The V gene lost 0 bases and the J gene lost 8 bases, with 16 bases spanning the gap. Germline V gene sequence: CDR1 SGHTA, CDR2 FQGNSA. DNA of the CDR3: TGTGCCAGCAGCTTAGCCCCATCCGGGAAAAGGGAAGCTTTCTTT. The encoded protein is CASSLAPSGKREAFF. The variable domain in full, completed from reference TRBV7-2 and TRBJ1-1, reads GAGVSQSPSNKVTEKGKDVELRCDPISGHTALYWYRQSLGQGLEFLIYFQGNSAPDKSGLPSDRFSAERTGGSVSTLTIQRTQQEDSAVYLCASSLAPSGKREAFFGQGTRLTVV.

This clone has only one observation. The chain uses TRBV9 and TRBJ2-1; the D gene is possibly TRBD1 (6 bases). The CDR3 length is 12 residues. The germline V and J ends were trimmed by 4 bases and 10 bases, with 12 bases remaining between them. The germline V gene has CDR1 SGDLS and CDR2 YYNGEE. CDR3 amino acids: CASSMTGREQFF. The DNA of the CDR3 is TGTGCCAGCAGCATGACAGGCAGGGAGCAGTTCTTC.

This chain's CDR3 is CASSLFEVDTQYF. CDR3 sequence (DNA): TGTGCCAGCAGCTTATTTGAGGTAGATACGCAGTATTTT. The V and J genes are TRBV7-2 and TRBJ2-3; the D is unclear. Trimming pared 2 bases from V and 5 bases from J, leaving 8 bases between. Germline values: CDR1 SGHTA, CDR2 FQGNSA. The CDR3 totals 13 residues.

In nucleotides, the CDR3 is TGTGCCAGCAGCCCAAGCGGGACTCCGGCCGAGGATACGCAGTATTTT. Translation: CASSPSGTPAEDTQYF. This chain links TRBV7-8 with TRBJ2-3, with TRBD2 matching over 7 bases. The CDR3 sequence is 16 residues long. Per germline, CDR1 SGHVS and CDR2 FQNEAQ. V trimming: 5 bases; J trimming: 6 bases; junction bases outside the gene matches: 14.

The V gene is TRBV13, the J gene TRBJ2-7; TRBD2 aligns across 9 bases. The CDR3 consists of 15 residues. V dropped 2 bases and J dropped 2; count of bases not matched to a gene: 4. The V gene's germline CDR1 is PRHDT and CDR2 FYEKMQ (reference sequence). The DNA for the CDR3 is TGTGCCAGCAGCTTACTGGGCGGGAGGGCCTACGAGCAGTACTTC. Translated: CASSLLGGRAYEQYF.

This clone has just a few counts. The rearrangement uses TRBV18 and TRBJ2-7; 9 bases map to TRBD1. Trimming at V came to 3 bases and at J to 5 bases, leaving 2 bases not matched to a gene. Per germline, CDR1 KGHSH and CDR2 LQKENI. The CDR3 is 13 amino acids. CDR3 DNA sequence: TGTGCCAGCTCACCGGACAGGGGACACGAGCAGTACTTC. This gives the protein CASSPDRGHEQYF.

This chain uses TRBV5-5 with TRBJ2-3, with TRBD1 matching 7 bases. CDR1 is SGHKS, CDR2 YYEKEE, per germline (reference sequence). Unmatched junction bases numbered 7, after V lost 4 bases and J lost 8 bases. This CDR3 is 13 amino acids long. The CDR3 bases are TGTGCCAGCAGCAATACAGGGGAAGGTACGCAGTATTTT. Amino acid sequence: CASSNTGEGTQYF.

The CDR3: CASRVRMSDTQYF. In DNA form, the CDR3 reads TGTGCCAGCAGAGTTAGGATGAGCGATACGCAGTATTTT. V is TRBV6-5 and J is TRBJ2-3, with unresolved D. Looked up from germline, CDR1 is MNHEY and CDR2 is SVGAGI. The length of the CDR3 is 13 residues. V was shortened by 6 bases and J by 6 bases, with 13 bases between the two germline ends.

The chain recombines TRBV4-3 with TRBJ2-1, with 16 bases aligning to TRBD2. This CDR3 comprises 17 residues. With V trimmed by 0 bases and J by 9 bases, 5 bases remained unmatched. Germline lookup yields CDR1 LGHNA and CDR2 YSLEER. The CDR3 spells CASSQEAGLAGGAEQFF. CDR3 nucleotide sequence: TGCGCCAGCAGCCAAGAGGCGGGACTAGCGGGAGGGGCTGAGCAGTTCTTC.

This clone was seen only once. The rearrangement links TRBV28 to TRBJ2-6; perhaps D is TRBD1 or TRBD2 (5 bases each). This CDR3 has 16 amino acids. Germline CDR1 and CDR2: MDHEN and SYDVKM. Deletions cut 4 bases from V and 4 bases from J, with 14 bases between. Written as DNA, the CDR3 is TGTGCCAGCAGTTCAATCTCAGGGAGAGGGGCCAACGTCCTGACTTTC. Protein product: CASSSISGRGANVLTF.

This chain links TRBV11-2 with TRBJ2-3; 7 nucleotides align to TRBD2. The germline CDR1 and CDR2 sequences are SGHAT and FQNNGV. The CDR3 has 16 amino acids. The V gene end was trimmed by 2 bases and the J gene end by 1 base; junction bases not matched to a gene: 6. Here the CDR3 reads CASSLTGGWGTDTQYF. The CDR3 nucleotides read TGTGCCAGCAGCTTAACCGGGGGGTGGGGCACAGATACGCAGTATTTT.

The chain employs TRBV9 and TRBJ2-5, with D possibly called TRBD1 or TRBD2 (7 bases each). The CDR3 consists of 15 residues. Germline CDR1 and CDR2: SGDLS and YYNGEE. The ends were cut back, 0 bases at V and 5 bases at J, with 14 bases in the middle. The CDR3 DNA follows: TGTGCCAGCAGCGTAGAGGGAGGGGGCATGGAGACCCAGTACTTC. Translating gives CASSVEGGGMETQYF.

The chain recombines TRBV30 with TRBJ1-1; D gene ambiguous. Per the germline V gene, CDR1 is GTSNPN and CDR2 is SVGIG (reference sequence). Trimming stripped 0 bases from V and 11 bases from J, with 10 bases between. The CDR3 runs 11 residues. CDR3 protein: CAWSVTRWAFF. The CDR3 coding sequence is TGTGCCTGGAGTGTGACCAGGTGGGCTTTCTTT.

V is TRBV7-9 and J is TRBJ1-2, with D perhaps matching TRBD1 (5 bases). Germline values: CDR1 SEHNR, CDR2 FQNEAQ (reference sequence). With 3 bases removed from V and 4 bases from J, the gap between germline ends came to 12 bases. This CDR3 spans 14 amino acids. In DNA form, the CDR3 reads TGTGCCAGCAGCTTTGGGGGTGGCGCCTATGGCTACACCTTC. This translates into CASSFGGGAYGYTF.

The chain couples TRBV11-2 to TRBJ2-1; D uncertain. The V and J ends lost 1 base and 5 bases respectively, with 15 bases between them. The germline gives CDR1 SGHAT, CDR2 FQNNGV. This CDR3 is 16 amino acids long. The CDR3 coding sequence is TGTGCCAGCAGCTTAGTACTGACTCGGGTTCACAATGAGCAGTTCTTC. This codes for CASSLVLTRVHNEQFF.

The J gene is TRBJ2-5, the V gene TRBV30; D uncertain. CDR1 and CDR2 from the germline V gene are GTSNPN and SVGIG (reference sequence). Trimming shortened V by 4 bases and J by 5 bases, and 20 bases separated the two germline ends. This CDR3 is built from 15 residues. CDR3 in amino acids: CAWTYGRSPRETQYF. CDR3 coding DNA: TGTGCCTGGACCTATGGACGCTCACCCAGGGAGACCCAGTACTTC.

As for this clone: One end of the junction is discordant with germline, which a read error may explain. The chain carries TRBV28 and TRBJ2-1, with TRBD2 matching over 7 bases. There are 13 residues in the CDR3. Germline CDR1 MDHEN, CDR2 SYDVKM. DNA for the CDR3: TGTGCCAGCAGTTTAGATCTAGGGACTACTTATATCTTC. It codes for CASSLDLGTTYIF. The entire variable domain, with the rest obtained from reference TRBV28 and TRBJ2-1, is as follows: DVKVTQSSRYLVKRTGEKVFLECVQDMDHENMFWYRQDPGLGLRLIYFSYDVKMKEKGDIPEGYSVSREKKERFSLILESASTNQTSMYLCASSLDLGTTYIFGPGTRLTVL.

This chain links TRBV28 with TRBJ2-6; possible D gene TRBD2, 5 bases. With 3 bases removed from V and 4 bases from J, the gap between germline ends came to 7 bases. The germline gives CDR1 MDHEN, CDR2 SYDVKM. The CDR3 consists of 14 residues. CDR3 amino acids: CASSFIAGANVLTF. The DNA of the CDR3 is TGTGCCAGCAGTTTCATAGCGGGGGCCAACGTCCTGACTTTC.

V usage is TRBV9 and J usage is TRBJ2-2; no reliable D call. The CDR3 sequence is 13 residues long. With 0 bases removed from V and 6 bases from J, the gap between germline ends came to 6 bases. Looked up from germline, CDR1 is SGDLS and CDR2 is YYNGEE. CDR3 bases: TGTGCCAGCAGCGTAGATCTGTCCGGGGAGCTGTTTTTT. Residues: CASSVDLSGELFF.